This T cell receptor (beta chain) was sequenced during a study of regulatory T cells in long-lasting Graves disease. HTBI primers from iRepertoire and Arm-PCR of CDR3 regions yielded the TCR beta libraries. In TCRdb, the multiplex PCR reads were re-called with MiXCR into one record per CDR3 protein. The data show roughly 400,000 distinct CDR3 sequences, less than 25% seen once. Time point denoted: persistent/refractory GD, antithyroid drugs over 5 years with positive TRAb. RNA from PBMCs was the source of the TCR library. From germline, CDR1 is SGHDT and CDR2 YYEEEE. The CDR3 length is 15 residues. After removal of 4 bases from V and 0 bases from J, the junction contained 5 bases not matched to a gene.

V is TRBV5-6 and J is TRBJ2-3; 7 positions agree with TRBD1. The TCR sequence derives from a female donor with Graves disease. Material: peripheral blood mononuclear cells (PBMCs), obtained when the disease was refractory, from a patient treated with antithyroid drugs. DNA of the CDR3: TGTGCCAGCAGCCTCCGGGACAGTAGCACAGATACGCAGTATTTT. Amino acid sequence: CASSLRDSSTDTQYF.